This T cell receptor (beta chain) comes out of a study of response to subunit inactivated influenza vaccine. TCRdb itself ran the RT-PCR reads through MiXCR, one entry per CDR3 protein. The sample records hundreds of thousands of distinct CDR3 sequences, about 10% being singletons. CDR1 is DFQATT and CDR2 is SNEGSKA in the germline V gene (reference sequence). After removal of 1 base from V and 7 bases from J, the junction contained 10 bases not matched to a gene. CDR3 length equals 15 residues. Here the sequenced sample was PBMCs from blood, taken roughly 46 days after vaccination. The chain employs TRBV20-1 and TRBJ2-7, with 10 bases that match TRBD2. This clonotype was obtained from a man aged 50 to 59 who received an inactivated influenza vaccine. CDR3 loop: CSARVSGRAKGEQYF. In DNA form, the CDR3 reads TGCAGTGCTAGAGTGAGCGGGAGGGCTAAGGGAGAGCAGTACTTC.